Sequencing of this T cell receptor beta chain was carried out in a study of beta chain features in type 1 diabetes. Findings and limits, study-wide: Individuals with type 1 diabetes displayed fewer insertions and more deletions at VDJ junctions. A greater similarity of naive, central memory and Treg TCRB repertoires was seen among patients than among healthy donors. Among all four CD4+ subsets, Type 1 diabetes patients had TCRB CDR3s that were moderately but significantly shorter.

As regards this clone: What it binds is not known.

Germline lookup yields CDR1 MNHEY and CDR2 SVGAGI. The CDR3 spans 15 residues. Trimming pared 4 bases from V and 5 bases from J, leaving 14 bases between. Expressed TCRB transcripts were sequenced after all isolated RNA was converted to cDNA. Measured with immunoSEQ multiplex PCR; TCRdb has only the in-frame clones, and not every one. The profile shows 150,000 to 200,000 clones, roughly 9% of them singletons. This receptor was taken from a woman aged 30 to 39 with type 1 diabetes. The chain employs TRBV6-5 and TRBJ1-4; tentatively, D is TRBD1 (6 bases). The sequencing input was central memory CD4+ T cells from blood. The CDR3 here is CASSLGGRVNEKLFF. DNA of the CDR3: TGTGCCAGCAGTTTAGGGGGACGGGTAAATGAAAAACTGTTTTTT.